This TCR beta chain was sequenced for a study of patients and donors after allogeneic stem cell transplantation. Germline V gene lookup returns CDR1 DFQATT and CDR2 SNEGSKA (reference sequence). CDR3 size: 13 residues. The ends were cut back, 0 bases at V and 11 bases at J, with 11 bases in the middle. TCRdb independently ran MiXCR on the RT-PCR reads; one entry per CDR3 protein. The data contain 200,000 to 250,000 distinct CDR3 sequences, about 38% of them singletons. The TCR was taken from a human donor who was either an allogeneic HSCT recipient or a stem cell or donor lymphocyte infusion donor (not recorded which). It is not recorded whose cells these are; they may come from a transplant donor. The sample consisted of blood, either unsorted or a sorted T cell fraction (not recorded which). The J gene is TRBJ1-6, the V gene TRBV20-1; D is undetermined. The DNA for the CDR3 is TGCAGTGCTAGAGATCGGGCACGGCCACCCCTCCACTTT. Its translation: CSARDRARPPLHF.